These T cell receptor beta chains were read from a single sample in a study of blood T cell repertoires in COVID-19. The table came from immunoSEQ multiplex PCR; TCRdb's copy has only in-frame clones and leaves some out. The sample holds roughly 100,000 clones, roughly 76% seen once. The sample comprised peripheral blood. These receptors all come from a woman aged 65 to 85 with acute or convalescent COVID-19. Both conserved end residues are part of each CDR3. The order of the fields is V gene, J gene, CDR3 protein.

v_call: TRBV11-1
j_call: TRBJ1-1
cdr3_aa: CASSLAGAGTEAFF

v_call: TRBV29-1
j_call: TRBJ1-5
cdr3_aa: CSVSSQGSNQPQHF

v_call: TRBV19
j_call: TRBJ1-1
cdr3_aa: CASTGGWGTEAFF

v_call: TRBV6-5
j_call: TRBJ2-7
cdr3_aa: CASSLRTGRDEQYF

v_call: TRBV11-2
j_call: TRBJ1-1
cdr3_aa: CASSLQGASTEAFF

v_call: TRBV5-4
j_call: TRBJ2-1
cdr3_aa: CASSLKRELGYNEQFF

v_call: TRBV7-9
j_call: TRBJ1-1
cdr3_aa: CASSLVGGYTEAFF

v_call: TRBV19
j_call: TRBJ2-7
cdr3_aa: CASRSDDDRQPREQYF

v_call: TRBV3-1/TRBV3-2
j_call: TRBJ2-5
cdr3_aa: CASSQDRGETQYF

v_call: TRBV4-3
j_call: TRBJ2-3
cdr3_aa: CASSQTSSTDTQYF

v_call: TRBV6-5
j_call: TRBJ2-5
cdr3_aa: CASSYADTQETQYF

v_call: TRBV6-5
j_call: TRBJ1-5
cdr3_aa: CASSYGWGRSNQPQHF

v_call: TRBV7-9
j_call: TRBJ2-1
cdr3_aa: CASSLATGFSEQFF

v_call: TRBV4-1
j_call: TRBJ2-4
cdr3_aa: CASSQDLGGAARNIQYF

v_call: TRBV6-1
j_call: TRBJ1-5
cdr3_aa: CASSEIQGAFYSNQPQHF

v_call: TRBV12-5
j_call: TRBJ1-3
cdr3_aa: CASGAGTGNTIYF

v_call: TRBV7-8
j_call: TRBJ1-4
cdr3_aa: CASSLDGAREKLFF

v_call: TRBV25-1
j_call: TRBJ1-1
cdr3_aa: CASYPTLGGKNTEAFF

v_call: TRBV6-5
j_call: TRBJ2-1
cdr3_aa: CASRGDSGGPEQFF

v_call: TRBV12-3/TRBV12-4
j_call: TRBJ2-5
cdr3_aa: CASSTDREETQYF

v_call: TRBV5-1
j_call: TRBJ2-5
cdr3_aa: CASRPLTSSETQYF

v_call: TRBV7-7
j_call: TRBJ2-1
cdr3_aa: CASSPLAGGRDEQFF

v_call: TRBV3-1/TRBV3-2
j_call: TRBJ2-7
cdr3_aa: CASSQISGEQYF

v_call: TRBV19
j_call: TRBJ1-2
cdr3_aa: CASSDRIPGYGYTF

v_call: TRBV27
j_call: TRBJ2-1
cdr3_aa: CASSLTPVAGGFYNEQFF

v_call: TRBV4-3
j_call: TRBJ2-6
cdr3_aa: CASSLDRGFVSGANVLTF

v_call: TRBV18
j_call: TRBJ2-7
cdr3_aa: CASSPKAGANYEQYF

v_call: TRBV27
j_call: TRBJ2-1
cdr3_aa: CASSLGAGGWNEQFF

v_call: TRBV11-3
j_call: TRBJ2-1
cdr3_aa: CASSSTWGTYNEQFF

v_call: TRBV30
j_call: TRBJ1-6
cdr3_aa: CAWSVHGGVSPLHF

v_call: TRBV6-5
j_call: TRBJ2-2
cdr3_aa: CASTGTGRNGELFF

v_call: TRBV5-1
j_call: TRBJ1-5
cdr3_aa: CASSLGGGGVNQPQHF

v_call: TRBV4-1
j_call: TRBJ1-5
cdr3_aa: CASSQAGQNHQPQHF

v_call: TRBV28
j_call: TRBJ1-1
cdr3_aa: CASSSQGWGTEAFF

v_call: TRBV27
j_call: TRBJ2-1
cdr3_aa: CASSYEGAEQFF

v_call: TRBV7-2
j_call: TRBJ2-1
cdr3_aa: CASSPSSGLYNEQFF

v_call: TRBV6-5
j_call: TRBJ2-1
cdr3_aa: CASYTKGMSNNEQFF

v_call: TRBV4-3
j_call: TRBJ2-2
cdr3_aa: CASSQDPNTGELFF

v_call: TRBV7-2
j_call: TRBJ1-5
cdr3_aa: CASSLGTGDQPQHF

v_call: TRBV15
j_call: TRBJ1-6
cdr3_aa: CATSGNSGTVNSPLHF

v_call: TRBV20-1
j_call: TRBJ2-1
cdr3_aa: CSASRLASHEQFF

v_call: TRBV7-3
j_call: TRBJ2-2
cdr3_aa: CASSLRGGDTGELFF

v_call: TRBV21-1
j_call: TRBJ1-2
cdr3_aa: CASRETGGSGYGYTF

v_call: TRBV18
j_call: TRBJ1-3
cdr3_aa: CASSTGGDSGNTIYF

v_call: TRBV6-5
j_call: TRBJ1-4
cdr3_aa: CASSYRARVEEKLFF

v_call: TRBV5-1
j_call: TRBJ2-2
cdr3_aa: CASSLTPSRLADTGELFF

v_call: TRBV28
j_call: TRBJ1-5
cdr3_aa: CASSLSTGGGGNQPQHF